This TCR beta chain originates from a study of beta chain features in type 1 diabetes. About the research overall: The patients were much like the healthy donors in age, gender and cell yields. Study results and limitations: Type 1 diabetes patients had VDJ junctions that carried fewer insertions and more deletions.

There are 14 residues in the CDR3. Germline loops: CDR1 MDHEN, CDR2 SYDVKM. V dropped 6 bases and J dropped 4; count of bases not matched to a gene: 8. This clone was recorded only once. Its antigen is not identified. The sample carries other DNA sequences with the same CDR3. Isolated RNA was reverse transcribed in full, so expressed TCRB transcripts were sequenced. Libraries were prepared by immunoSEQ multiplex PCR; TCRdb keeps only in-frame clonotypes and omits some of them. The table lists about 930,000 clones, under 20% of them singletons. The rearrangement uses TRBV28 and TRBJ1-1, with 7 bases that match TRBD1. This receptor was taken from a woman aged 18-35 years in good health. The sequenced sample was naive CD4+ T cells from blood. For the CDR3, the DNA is TGTGCCAGCAGCTCAGGGGGGAGTAGCACTGAAGCTTTCTTT. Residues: CASSSGGSSTEAFF.